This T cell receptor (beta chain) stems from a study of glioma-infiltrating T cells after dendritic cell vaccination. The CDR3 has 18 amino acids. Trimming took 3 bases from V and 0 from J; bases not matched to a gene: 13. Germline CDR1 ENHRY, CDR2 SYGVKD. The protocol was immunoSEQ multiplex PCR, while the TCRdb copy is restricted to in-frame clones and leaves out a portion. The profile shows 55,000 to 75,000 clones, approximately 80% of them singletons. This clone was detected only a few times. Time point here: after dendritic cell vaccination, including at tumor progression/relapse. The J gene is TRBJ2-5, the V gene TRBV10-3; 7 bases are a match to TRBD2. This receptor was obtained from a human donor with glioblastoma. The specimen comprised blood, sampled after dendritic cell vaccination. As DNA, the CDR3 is TGTGCCATCAGTGACCTCACGTTCTTTGGGGGGGACCAAGAGACCCAGTACTTC. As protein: CAISDLTFFGGDQETQYF.